The count of the clone carrying this T cell receptor beta chain is one. The record originates from a study of control samples from healthy donors and cancer patients. The repertoire was sequenced with immunoSEQ multiplex PCR; TCRdb's copy has only in-frame clones and lacks some. The sample contains around 120,000 clones, about 89% of which appear only once. Material: blood. The clonotype comes from a woman younger than 35 in good health.

The CDR3 is CASSLGLAGVRDTQYF. In DNA, the CDR3 is TGTGCCAGCAGCTTAGGACTAGCGGGAGTGCGAGATACGCAGTATTTT. This sequence joins TRBV7-2 and TRBJ2-3; the match to TRBD2 covers 12 bases. Germline CDR1 SGHTA, CDR2 FQGNSA. V was pared by 1 base and J by 5 bases, with 4 bases of the junction left unmatched. The CDR3 length is 16 residues.